This entry concerns a single TCR beta chain. The sample comes from a study of blood T cell repertoires in COVID-19. The germline CDR1 and CDR2 sequences are MNHEY and SVGEGT. This CDR3 contains 15 residues. Trimming took 6 bases from V and 8 from J; bases not matched to a gene: 8. This table comes from immunoSEQ multiplex PCR, and its TCRdb copy is limited to in-frame clones, with some not included. The sample has about 160,000 clones; around 80% are singletons. Specimen: peripheral blood. This chain uses TRBV6-2 or TRBV6-3 with TRBJ2-1; 12 positions match TRBD2. The sequence derives from a man in his 60s with acute or convalescent COVID-19. DNA for the CDR3: TGTGCCAGCAGCCCCGGACTAGCGGGGCCCTATGAGCAGTTCTTC. Its protein product is CASSPGLAGPYEQFF.